This TCR beta chain is drawn from a study of technical replicates of blood from several donors. This table comes from immunoSEQ multiplex PCR, and its TCRdb copy is limited to in-frame clones, with some not included. The data show fewer than 80,000 clones, approximately 86% seen once. The CDR3 is 16 residues long. Deletions cut 6 bases from V and 2 bases from J, with 16 bases between. The germline V gene encodes CDR1 LNHDA and CDR2 SQIVND (reference sequence). Sequencing used PBMCs. The J gene is TRBJ1-4, the V gene TRBV19; a possible D gene is TRBD1 (6 bases). The clonotype originates from a human donor in good health. Some clones in this sample may be carry-over from other donors' samples. The CDR3 bases are TGTGCCAGTAGAAAAGGGGGATTGGGTACTAATGAAAAACTGTTTTTT. This encodes CASRKGGLGTNEKLFF.